The next 5 T cell receptor beta chains were all read from a single sample in a study of OX40 agonist ivuxolimab in advanced cancers. Only in-frame clones appear in the TCRdb table, and some are missing; sequencing was by immunoSEQ multiplex PCR. The table has about 79,000 clones, about four fifths seen once; the top ten hold 0.51%. The material sequenced was CD4+ or CD8+ T cells sorted from blood, taken in a trial of the OX40 agonist ivuxolimab. The receptor source for this set is an adult with an advanced solid tumor such as melanoma, head and neck, liver or kidney cancer.

This clone was picked up a small number of times. This chain uses TRBV6-5 with TRBJ2-4, with TRBD1 as a possible D gene (6 bases). CDR3 length: 11 residues. Germline V CDR1 and CDR2: MNHEY, SVGAGI. CDR3 nucleotides: TGTGCGACAGGAACCCCCCGTAATCAGTACTTC. Translated: CATGTPRNQYF.

V gene TRBV5-1 combines with J gene TRBJ1-6, with 10 positions matching TRBD1. This CDR3 region has 16 residues. The germline V gene has CDR1 SGHRS and CDR2 YFSETQ. Unmatched junction bases numbered 10, after V lost 4 bases and J lost 9 bases. CDR3 protein: CASSRQGAEEGSPLHF. The CDR3 nucleotides read TGCGCCAGCAGCCGACAGGGGGCGGAGGAGGGTTCACCCCTCCACTTT.

The chain recombines TRBV5-1 with TRBJ2-7, with D maybe TRBD2 (6 bases). V was shortened by 1 base and J by 4 bases, with 15 bases between the two germline ends. This CDR3 is built from 15 residues. Looked up from germline, CDR1 is SGHRS and CDR2 is YFSETQ. CDR3 loop: CASSLRRDSAYEQYF. CDR3 DNA: TGCGCCAGCAGCTTGAGGCGGGATAGTGCTTACGAGCAGTACTTC.

The chain couples TRBV2 to TRBJ2-2; 9 bases align to TRBD1. CDR3 length: 14 amino acids. Trimming cost V 6 bases and J 6 bases; bases outside gene matches: 5. The germline CDR1 and CDR2 sequences are SNHLY and FYNNEI. The chain's CDR3 is CASSGTGTPGELFF. The CDR3 nucleotides are TGTGCCAGCAGCGGGACAGGGACCCCCGGGGAGCTGTTTTTT.

This clone showed up just once. V and J are TRBV19 and TRBJ2-3, with 10 bases matching TRBD2. The CDR3 extends over 16 amino acids. Losses at the gene ends were 6 bases for V and 0 bases for J; bases not matched to a gene: 6. Germline lookup yields CDR1 LNHDA and CDR2 SQIVND (reference sequence). The CDR3 spells CASRRTSGTSTDTQYF. In DNA form, the CDR3 reads TGTGCCAGTAGGAGGACTAGCGGCACTAGCACAGATACGCAGTATTTT. Variable domain in full (rest from reference TRBV19 and TRBJ2-3): DGGITQSPKYLFRKEGQNVTLSCEQNLNHDAMYWYRQDPGQGLRLIYYSQIVNDFQKGDIAEGYSVSREKKESFPLTVTSAQKNPTAFYLCASRRTSGTSTDTQYFGPGTRLTVL.